Below, one T cell receptor beta chain is given with its context. Its antigen is as yet unknown. The data were obtained in a study of early stage breast cancer tumors. For the study at large: Roughly eight ER+/PR+/HER2- tumors were invasive ductal; a few were invasive lobular. Study results and caveats: Commonly generated sequences made up most enriched TCRB sequences shared between patients.

Assay: immunoSEQ multiplex PCR; the TCRdb copy retains only in-frame clones and omits some. Altogether fewer than 50,000 clones are present, about three quarters being singletons, with the ten largest covering about 7.8%. The V gene lost 6 bases and the J gene lost 0 bases, with 15 bases spanning the gap. Germline lookup yields CDR1 SNHLY and CDR2 FYNNEI. The CDR3 is 15 amino acids. The rearrangement links TRBV2 to TRBJ2-7, with D possibly being TRBD1 (6 bases). This receptor was obtained from a person aged 45-60 years with breast cancer. Sequencing input: blood. The chain's CDR3 is CASSRTRDISYEQYF. CDR3 coding DNA: TGTGCCAGCAGCAGGACACGGGACATCTCCTACGAGCAGTACTTC.